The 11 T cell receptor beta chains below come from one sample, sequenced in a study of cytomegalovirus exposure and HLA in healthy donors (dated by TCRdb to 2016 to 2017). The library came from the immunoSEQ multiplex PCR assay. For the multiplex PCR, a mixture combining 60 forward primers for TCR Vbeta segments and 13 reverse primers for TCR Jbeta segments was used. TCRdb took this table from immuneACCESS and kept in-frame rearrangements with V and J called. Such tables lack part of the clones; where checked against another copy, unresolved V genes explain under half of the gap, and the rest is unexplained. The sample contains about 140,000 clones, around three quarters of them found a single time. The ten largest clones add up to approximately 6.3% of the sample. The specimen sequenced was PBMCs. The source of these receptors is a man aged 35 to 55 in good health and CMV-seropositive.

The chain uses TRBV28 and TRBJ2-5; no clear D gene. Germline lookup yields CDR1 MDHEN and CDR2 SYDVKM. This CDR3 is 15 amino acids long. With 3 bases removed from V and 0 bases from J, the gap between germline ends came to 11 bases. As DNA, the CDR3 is TGTGCCAGCAGTTTTGGGCGCATAAACCAAGAGACCCAGTACTTC. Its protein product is CASSFGRINQETQYF.

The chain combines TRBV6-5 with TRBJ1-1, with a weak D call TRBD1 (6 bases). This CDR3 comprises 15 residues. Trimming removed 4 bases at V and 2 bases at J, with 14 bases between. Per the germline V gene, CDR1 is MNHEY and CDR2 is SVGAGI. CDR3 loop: CASSLVPGTNTEAFF. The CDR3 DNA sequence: TGTGCCAGCAGTTTGGTCCCCGGGACAAACACTGAAGCTTTCTTT.

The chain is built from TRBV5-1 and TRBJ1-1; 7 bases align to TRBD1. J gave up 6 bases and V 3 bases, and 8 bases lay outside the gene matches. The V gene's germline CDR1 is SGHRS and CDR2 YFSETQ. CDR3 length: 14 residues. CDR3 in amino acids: CASSSGQVWPEAFF. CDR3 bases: TGCGCCAGCAGCTCCGGACAGGTCTGGCCTGAAGCTTTCTTT.

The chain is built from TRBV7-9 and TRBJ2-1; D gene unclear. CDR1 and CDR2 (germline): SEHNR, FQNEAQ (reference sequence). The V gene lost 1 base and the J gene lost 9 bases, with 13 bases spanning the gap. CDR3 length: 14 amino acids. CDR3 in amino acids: CASSLETRLGEQFF. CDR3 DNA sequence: TGTGCCAGCAGCTTAGAGACTCGACTCGGTGAGCAGTTCTTC.

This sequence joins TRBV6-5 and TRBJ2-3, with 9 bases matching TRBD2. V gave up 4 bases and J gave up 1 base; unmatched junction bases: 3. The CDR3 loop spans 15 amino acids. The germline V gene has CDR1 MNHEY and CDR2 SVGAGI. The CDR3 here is CASSSPSGGTDTQYF. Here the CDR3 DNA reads TGTGCCAGCAGTTCCCCTAGCGGGGGCACAGATACGCAGTATTTT.

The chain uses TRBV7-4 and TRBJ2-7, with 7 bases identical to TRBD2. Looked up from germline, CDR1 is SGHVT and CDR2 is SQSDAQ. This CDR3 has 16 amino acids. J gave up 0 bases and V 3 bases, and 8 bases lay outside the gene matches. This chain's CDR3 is CASSFRTSVYSYEQYF. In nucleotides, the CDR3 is TGTGCCAGCAGCTTCAGAACTAGCGTCTACTCCTACGAGCAGTACTTC.

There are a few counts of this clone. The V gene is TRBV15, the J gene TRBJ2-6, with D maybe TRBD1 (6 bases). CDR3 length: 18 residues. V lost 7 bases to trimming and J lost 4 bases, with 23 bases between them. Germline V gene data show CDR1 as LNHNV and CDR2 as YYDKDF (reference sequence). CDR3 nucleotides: TGTGCCACCAACCCGACAGGTTCAACCCCACGAGGGGCCAACGTCCTGACTTTC. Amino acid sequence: CATNPTGSTPRGANVLTF. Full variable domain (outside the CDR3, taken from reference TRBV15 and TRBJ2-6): DAMVIQNPRYQVTQFGKPVTLSCSQTLNHNVMYWYQQKSSQAPKLLFHYYDKDFNNEADTPDNFQSRRPNTSFCFLDIRSPGLGDTAMYLCATNPTGSTPRGANVLTFGAGSRLTVL.

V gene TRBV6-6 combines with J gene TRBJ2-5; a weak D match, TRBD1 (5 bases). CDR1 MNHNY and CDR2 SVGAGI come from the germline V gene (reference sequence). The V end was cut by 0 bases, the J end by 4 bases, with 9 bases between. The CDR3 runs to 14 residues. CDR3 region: CASSYSTALETQYF. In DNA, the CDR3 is TGTGCCAGCAGTTACTCGACAGCCTTAGAGACCCAGTACTTC.

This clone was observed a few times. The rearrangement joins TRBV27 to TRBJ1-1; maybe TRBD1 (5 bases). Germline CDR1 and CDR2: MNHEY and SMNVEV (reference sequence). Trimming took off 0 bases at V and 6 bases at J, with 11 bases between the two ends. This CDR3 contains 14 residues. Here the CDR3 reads CASSLSGGFAEAFF. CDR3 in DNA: TGTGCCAGCAGTTTATCGGGGGGGTTCGCTGAAGCTTTCTTT.

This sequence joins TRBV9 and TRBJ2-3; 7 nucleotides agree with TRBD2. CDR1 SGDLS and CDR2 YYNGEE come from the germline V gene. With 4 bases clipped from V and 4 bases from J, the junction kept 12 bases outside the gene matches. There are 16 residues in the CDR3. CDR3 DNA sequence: TGTGCCAGCAGCCCCTCGACTAGCTACTTTTCAGATACGCAGTATTTT. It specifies CASSPSTSYFSDTQYF.

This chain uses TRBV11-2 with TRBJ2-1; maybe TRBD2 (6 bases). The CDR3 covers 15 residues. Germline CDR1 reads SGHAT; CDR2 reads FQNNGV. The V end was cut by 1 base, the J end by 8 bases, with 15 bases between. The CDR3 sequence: CASSLGRDFTHEQFF. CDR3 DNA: TGTGCCAGCAGCTTAGGCCGGGACTTTACCCATGAGCAGTTCTTC.